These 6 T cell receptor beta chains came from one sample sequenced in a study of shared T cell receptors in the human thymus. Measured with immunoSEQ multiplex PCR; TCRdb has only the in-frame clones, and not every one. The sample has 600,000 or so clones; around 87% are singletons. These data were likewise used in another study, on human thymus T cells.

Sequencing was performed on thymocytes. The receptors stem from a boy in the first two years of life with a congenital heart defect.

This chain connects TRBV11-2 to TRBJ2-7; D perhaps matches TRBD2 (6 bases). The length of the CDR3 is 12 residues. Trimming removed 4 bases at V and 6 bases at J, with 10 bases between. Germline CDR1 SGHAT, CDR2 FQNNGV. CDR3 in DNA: TGTGCCAGCAGCTATGGGGGGTGCGAGCAGTACTTC. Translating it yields CASSYGGCEQYF.

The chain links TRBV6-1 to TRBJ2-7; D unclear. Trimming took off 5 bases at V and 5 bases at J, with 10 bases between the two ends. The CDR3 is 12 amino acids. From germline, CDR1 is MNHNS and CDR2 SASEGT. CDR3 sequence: CASSLLCDEQYF. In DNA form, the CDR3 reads TGTGCCAGCAGTCTACTATGTGACGAGCAGTACTTC.

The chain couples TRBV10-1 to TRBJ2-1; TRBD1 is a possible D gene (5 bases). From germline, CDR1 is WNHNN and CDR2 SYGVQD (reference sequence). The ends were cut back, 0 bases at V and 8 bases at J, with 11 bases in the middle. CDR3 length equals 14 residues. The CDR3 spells CASSESGEGDEQFF. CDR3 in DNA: TGCGCCAGCAGTGAGTCTGGGGAAGGGGATGAGCAGTTCTTC.

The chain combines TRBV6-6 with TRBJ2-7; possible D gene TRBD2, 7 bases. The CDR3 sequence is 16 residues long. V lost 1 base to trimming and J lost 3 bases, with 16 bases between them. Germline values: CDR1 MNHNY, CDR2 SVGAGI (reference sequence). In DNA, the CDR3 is TGTGCCAGCAGTTACTGGGAGGGCAGGGGAATCTACGAGCAGTACTTC. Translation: CASSYWEGRGIYEQYF.

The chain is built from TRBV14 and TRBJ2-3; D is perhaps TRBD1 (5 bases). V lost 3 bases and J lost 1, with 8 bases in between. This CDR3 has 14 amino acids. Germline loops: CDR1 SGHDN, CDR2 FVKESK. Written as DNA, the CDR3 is TGTGCCAGCAGCCACGGACACCGCACAGATACGCAGTATTTT. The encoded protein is CASSHGHRTDTQYF.

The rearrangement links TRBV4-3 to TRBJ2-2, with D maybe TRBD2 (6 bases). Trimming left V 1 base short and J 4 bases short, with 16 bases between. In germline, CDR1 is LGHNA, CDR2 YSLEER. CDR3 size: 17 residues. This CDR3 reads CASSQGIWRDGTGELFF. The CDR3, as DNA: TGCGCCAGCAGCCAAGGTATTTGGAGGGACGGCACCGGGGAGCTGTTTTTT.